Following are 32 T cell receptor beta chains from one sample sequenced in a study of T cells in Graves' hyperthyroidism and ophthalmopathy. TCR beta CDR3 sequences were amplified from RNA transcripts. A first-round RT-PCR of the TCR CDR3 used the HTBI primer set. TCRdb processed the multiplex PCR reads anew with MiXCR; each CDR3 protein has one entry. The table shows approximately 630,000 distinct CDR3 sequences, with about a sixth occurring only once. Sequenced sample: blood. The receptors were gathered from a young woman with Graves' hyperthyroidism.

The CDR3 protein is CRAQRANTGELFF. The CDR3, as DNA: TGTAGAGCACAGCGGGCGAACACCGGGGAGCTGTTTTTT. The chain joins TRBV30 to TRBJ2-2; maybe TRBD2 (6 bases). The CDR3 extends over 13 amino acids. Germline CDR1 GTSNPN, CDR2 SVGIG (reference sequence).

To note about this clonotype: An end of the junction does not agree with germline; a read error may underlie this. This chain joins TRBV28 and TRBJ2-6, with TRBD1 identical over 8 bases. The CDR3 length is 16 residues. Germline loops: CDR1 MDHEN, CDR2 SYDVKM. CDR3 DNA: TGTGCCAGCAGTCCCAGGGGGCTCTCTGGGGCCAACGTCCCGACTTTC. Translating it yields CASSPRGLSGANVPTF.

CDR3 DNA sequence: TGTGCCAGCAGTTACAGGACCCCGAGAGACACCATATATTTT. Amino acids: CASSYRTPRDTIYF. The chain combines TRBV6-5 with TRBJ1-3; D unresolved. This CDR3 contains 14 residues. Trimming pared 2 bases from V and 8 bases from J, leaving 13 bases between. CDR1 MNHEY and CDR2 SVGAGI come from the germline V gene.

The V call is TRBV7-8, the J call TRBJ1-2; a weak D match, TRBD1 (6 bases). This CDR3 region has 15 residues. V lost 4 bases and J 4 bases, leaving 16 bases between the germline ends. Per the germline V gene, CDR1 is SGHVS and CDR2 is FQNEAQ. CDR3 sequence reads: CASSSVLTGPYGYTF. In DNA form, the CDR3 reads TGTGCCAGCAGCTCAGTTCTCACAGGGCCCTATGGCTACACCTTC.

This clonotype was seen repeatedly, ten times or more. V is TRBV12-3 or TRBV12-4 and J is TRBJ2-5, with 14 positions matching TRBD2. The trim removed 3 bases at V and 5 bases at J, leaving 17 bases unmatched. This CDR3 is 20 amino acids long. CDR3 sequence (DNA): TGTGCCAGCAGTTTTATCGGGAAGACTAGCGGGAGGGAAAGTATTGAGACCCAGTACTTC. This encodes CASSFIGKTSGRESIETQYF.

The chain has TRBV6-1 and TRBJ1-5; D remains unclear. The CDR3 runs 15 residues. V dropped 2 bases and J dropped 0 bases, with 8 bases sitting between them. Germline lookup yields CDR1 MNHNS and CDR2 SASEGT. The CDR3 region is CASSEQSYSNQPQHF. CDR3 nucleotide sequence: TGTGCCAGCAGTGAACAGAGTTATAGCAATCAGCCCCAGCATTTT.

This clonotype was observed at least ten times. This chain connects TRBV2 to TRBJ1-4; a weak D match, TRBD1 (5 bases). The germline CDR1 and CDR2 sequences are SNHLY and FYNNEI. V shed 3 bases and J shed 4 bases, with 18 bases lying between them. The CDR3 contains 17 residues. CDR3 protein: CASSEREPGLINEKLFF. The CDR3 region has the DNA TGTGCCAGCAGTGAGAGGGAACCGGGACTCATTAATGAAAAACTGTTTTTT. Looking up the rest from reference TRBV2 and TRBJ1-4 gives the full variable domain: EPEVTQTPSHQVTQMGQEVILRCVPISNHLYFYWYRQILGQKVEFLVSFYNNEISEKSEIFDDQFSVERPDGSNFTLKIRSTKLEDSAMYFCASSEREPGLINEKLFFGSGTQLSVL.

A few counts support this clonotype. This sequence joins TRBV28 and TRBJ1-2; TRBD1 aligns across 11 bases. Germline V gene sequence: CDR1 MDHEN, CDR2 SYDVKM. V shed 3 bases and J 2 bases; nucleotides not matched to a gene: 2. The CDR3 is made up of 15 amino acids. Here the CDR3 DNA reads TGTGCCAGCAGTTTGGGGACAGGGGGAAACTATGGCTACACCTTC. Translated, it gives CASSLGTGGNYGYTF.

There are many counts of this clonotype. CDR3: CASSWVGLVDDEQYF. The CDR3 DNA follows: TGCGCCAGCAGCTGGGTGGGTTTGGTAGACGACGAGCAGTACTTC. V and J are TRBV5-1 and TRBJ2-7; no clear D. Trimming removed 3 bases from V and 5 bases from J, with 18 bases in between. Germline assignment: CDR1 SGHRS and CDR2 YFSETQ. The CDR3 is 15 amino acids. Based on the CDR3 plus reference TRBV5-1 and TRBJ2-7, the full variable domain is KAGVTQTPRYLIKTRGQQVTLSCSPISGHRSVSWYQQTPGQGLQFLFEYFSETQRNKGNFPGRFSGRQFSNSRSEMNVSTLELGDSALYLCASSWVGLVDDEQYFGPGTRLTVT.

To note about this clonotype: It may be a read error: a sequence one base away is much more abundant. The V call is TRBV20-1, the J call TRBJ2-1; 10 bases match TRBD2. This CDR3 spans 15 amino acids. Trimming removed 0 bases from V and 12 bases from J; junction bases left unmatched: 11. Germline V gene data show CDR1 as DFQATT and CDR2 as SNEGSKA (reference sequence). CDR3 in DNA: TGCAGTGCTAGAGATCTGCTAGCGGGAGCCGATGGGCAGTTCTTC. The encoded protein is CSARDLLAGADGQFF.

This clonotype was observed many times. The V call is TRBV20-1, the J call TRBJ2-7; 9 nucleotides agree with TRBD1. The ends lost 1 base at V and 6 bases at J; junction bases unmatched: 7. The CDR3 is 14 residues long. From germline, CDR1 is DFQATT and CDR2 SNEGSKA (reference sequence). CDR3 nucleotides: TGCAGTGCTAGAGTAACAGGGGGCTTCTTCGAGCAGTACTTC. Translated: CSARVTGGFFEQYF.

At least ten counts were recorded for this clonotype. This rearrangement joins TRBV12-3 or TRBV12-4 to TRBJ2-3; perhaps TRBD1 as D (5 bases). CDR3 size: 15 residues. The V gene lost 3 bases and the J gene lost 4 bases, with 14 bases spanning the gap. Here the CDR3 reads CASSLKAVGPDTQYF. CDR3 coding DNA: TGTGCCAGCAGTTTGAAGGCGGTGGGGCCAGATACGCAGTATTTT.

The gene calls are TRBV28 and TRBJ2-4; D call uncertain. This CDR3 has 13 amino acids. The germline V gene encodes CDR1 MDHEN and CDR2 SYDVKM. The V and J ends lost 5 bases and 10 bases respectively, with 15 bases between them. The CDR3 spells CASSASGERIQYF. The DNA of the CDR3 is TGTGCCAGCAGTGCGTCAGGCGAAAGGATTCAGTACTTC.

The chain uses TRBV5-1 and TRBJ1-1; 7 nucleotides line up with TRBD1. Losses at the gene ends were 7 bases for V and 6 bases for J; bases not matched to a gene: 9. There are 13 residues in the CDR3. Germline V CDR1 and CDR2: SGHRS, YFSETQ. The CDR3 protein is CASAQGGEPEAFF. CDR3 DNA sequence: TGCGCCAGCGCTCAGGGGGGGGAACCTGAAGCTTTCTTT.

This rearrangement joins TRBV7-4 to TRBJ2-2, with D possibly being TRBD1 (6 bases). CDR1 SGHVT and CDR2 SQSDAQ come from the germline V gene. V was trimmed by 2 bases and J by 10 bases, leaving 23 bases between them. CDR3 length: 17 amino acids. CDR3 residues: CASSLFWGHTPGEELFF. Here the CDR3 DNA reads TGTGCCAGCAGCTTATTTTGGGGACATACCCCTGGGGAGGAGCTGTTTTTT.

This clonotype was seen many times. This sequence joins TRBV7-3 and TRBJ2-1; 9 bases are a match to TRBD2. V was pared by 2 bases and J by 2 bases, with 4 bases of the junction left unmatched. This CDR3 has 16 residues. CDR1 is SGHTA and CDR2 is FQGTGA in the germline V gene. The CDR3 region is CASSLFSGSPYNEQFF. The CDR3 coding sequence is TGTGCCAGCAGCTTATTTAGCGGGAGCCCCTACAATGAGCAGTTCTTC.

There are a few counts of this clonotype. CDR3 amino acids: CASSNDWNTGELFF. The CDR3 region has the DNA TGTGCCAGCAGTAATGACTGGAACACCGGGGAGCTGTTTTTT. This rearrangement joins TRBV6-4 to TRBJ2-2; D unclear. V gave up 5 bases and J gave up 1 base, with 8 bases separating them. Germline lookup yields CDR1 MRHNA and CDR2 SNTAGT. The CDR3 has 14 amino acids.

This clonotype was recorded many times. The chain joins TRBV30 to TRBJ2-1; tentatively, D is TRBD1 or TRBD2 (5 bases each). The V end was cut by 0 bases, the J end by 8 bases, with 14 bases between. This CDR3 has 14 amino acids. Germline V gives CDR1 GTSNPN, CDR2 SVGIG (reference sequence). The chain's CDR3 is CAWSVRGTADEQFF. As DNA, the CDR3 is TGTGCCTGGAGTGTACGAGGGACGGCTGATGAGCAGTTCTTC.

This clonotype has a count of ten or more. The V call is TRBV2, the J call TRBJ2-2; D is ambiguous. V lost 5 bases and J lost 1, with 8 bases in between. The CDR3 is made up of 14 amino acids. Germline-derived CDR1 and CDR2 are SNHLY and FYNNEI. The CDR3: CASSRRLNTGELFF. DNA for the CDR3: TGTGCCAGCAGTAGGAGATTGAACACCGGGGAGCTGTTTTTT.

In this sample, this clonotype turned up many times. The chain links TRBV28 to TRBJ2-7; 10 bases align to TRBD2. Germline CDR1 reads MDHEN; CDR2 reads SYDVKM. V gave up 4 bases and J gave up 0 bases; unmatched junction bases: 6. The CDR3 is made up of 16 amino acids. The CDR3 region is CASSYLSGRTSYEQYF. The CDR3 coding sequence is TGTGCCAGCAGTTACCTTAGCGGGAGGACCTCCTACGAGCAGTACTTC.

As regards this clonotype: Sequence at one end of the junction differs from germline and may be a read error. The chain joins TRBV28 to TRBJ1-4, with unresolved D. This CDR3 is built from 13 residues. Germline V gene lookup returns CDR1 MDHEN and CDR2 SYDVKM. The CDR3: CANSRGRGDKLFF. CDR3 bases: TGTGCCAACAGTCGTGGTCGGGGTGATAAACTGTTTTTT.

This clonotype was counted many times. This chain connects TRBV27 to TRBJ2-7; 7 bases agree with TRBD1. Trimming took 6 bases from V and 7 from J; bases not matched to a gene: 6. The CDR3 extends over 12 amino acids. Germline CDR1 and CDR2: MNHEY and SMNVEV (reference sequence). This CDR3 is CASRQTGREQYF. CDR3 DNA: TGTGCCAGCAGACAGACAGGGAGAGAGCAGTACTTC.

This clonotype was observed many times. The chain recombines TRBV6-1 with TRBJ2-7; 7 bases are shared with TRBD2. The V and J ends lost 0 bases and 0 bases, in that order; junction bases with no gene match: 5. The germline V gene encodes CDR1 MNHNS and CDR2 SASEGT. The CDR3 covers 16 residues. For the CDR3, the DNA is TGTGCCAGCAGTGAAGCACCGCGGACTAGCTCCTACGAGCAGTACTTC. Translated: CASSEAPRTSSYEQYF.

This clonotype occurred many times. The rearrangement uses TRBV10-3 and TRBJ2-3, with a weak D call TRBD1 (6 bases). The germline gives CDR1 ENHRY, CDR2 SYGVKD. This CDR3 contains 12 residues. V was clipped by 5 bases and J by 6 bases, with 9 bases between them. DNA of the CDR3: TGTGCCATCAGTTACAGGGAGGATACGCAGTATTTT. It yields the protein CAISYREDTQYF.

Concerning this clonotype itself: Possible read error: a much larger clone is one base away. The rearrangement uses TRBV28 and TRBJ2-7; TRBD2 matches 9 bases. The V gene end was trimmed by 1 base and the J gene end by 6 bases; junction bases not matched to a gene: 10. The CDR3 contains 16 residues. From germline, CDR1 is MDHEN and CDR2 SYDVKM. CDR3 sequence reads: CASSLFGTSKSREQYF. The CDR3 DNA reads TGTGCCAGCAGTTTATTCGGGACTAGCAAGTCGCGCGAGCAGTACTTC.

This chain joins TRBV9 and TRBJ2-7, with 7 positions matching TRBD1. Germline values: CDR1 SGDLS, CDR2 YYNGEE. The CDR3 runs to 15 residues. Unmatched junction bases numbered 9, after V lost 0 bases and J lost 6 bases. The chain's CDR3 is CASSVGTFTGVEQYF. CDR3 in DNA: TGTGCCAGCAGCGTAGGGACTTTCACAGGGGTCGAGCAGTACTTC.

This clonotype showed up many times. V is TRBV28 and J is TRBJ1-2; D unresolved. CDR3 length: 15 residues. Trimming removed 4 bases at V and 4 bases at J, with 16 bases between. Looked up from germline, CDR1 is MDHEN and CDR2 is SYDVKM. The CDR3 coding sequence is TGTGCCAGCAGTTCCCCTCTGGCAGTTTTCTATGGCTACACCTTC. This translates into CASSSPLAVFYGYTF.

This clonotype was observed at least ten times. The chain combines TRBV6-2 or TRBV6-3 with TRBJ2-1, with a possible D match to TRBD1 (6 bases). This CDR3 spans 14 amino acids. Germline CDR1 and CDR2: MNHEY and SVGEGT. Trimming cost V 3 bases and J 5 bases, with 11 bases left between them. The CDR3 DNA reads TGTGCCAGCAGTTATTCAGGGGCCGACAATGAGCAGTTCTTC. Translated, it gives CASSYSGADNEQFF.

This chain joins TRBV5-1 and TRBJ1-2, with TRBD1 matching over 8 bases. This CDR3 contains 13 residues. The V gene's germline CDR1 is SGHRS and CDR2 YFSETQ. V trimming: 3 bases; J trimming: 10 bases; junction bases outside the gene matches: 8. This CDR3 reads CASSSGGANVYTF. DNA of the CDR3: TGCGCCAGCAGCTCAGGGGGCGCGAATGTCTACACCTTC. Full variable domain (missing parts from reference TRBV5-1 and TRBJ1-2): KAGVTQTPRYLIKTRGQQVTLSCSPISGHRSVSWYQQTPGQGLQFLFEYFSETQRNKGNFPGRFSGRQFSNSRSEMNVSTLELGDSALYLCASSSGGANVYTFGSGTRLTVV.

This clonotype was counted only a few times. This chain joins TRBV9 and TRBJ2-1; D gene uncertain. This CDR3 has 14 amino acids. CDR1 is SGDLS, CDR2 YYNGEE, per germline. V gave up 4 bases and J gave up 4 bases, with 12 bases separating them. This CDR3 reads CASSPRTAYNEQFF. CDR3 nucleotide sequence: TGTGCCAGCAGCCCACGGACGGCGTACAATGAGCAGTTCTTC.

There are many counts of this clonotype. This rearrangement joins TRBV2 to TRBJ2-7; 7 bases are shared with TRBD1. The length of the CDR3 is 15 residues. J gave up 0 bases and V 6 bases, and 8 bases lay outside the gene matches. CDR1 SNHLY and CDR2 FYNNEI come from the germline V gene. The CDR3 loop is CASRTSDRSSYEQYF. As DNA, the CDR3 is TGTGCCAGCAGAACCTCGGACAGGAGCTCCTACGAGCAGTACTTC.

This CDR3 is CATSSGTGKFYEQYF. The CDR3 DNA is TGTGCCACCAGCAGTGGGACAGGCAAATTCTACGAGCAGTACTTC. V gene TRBV15 combines with J gene TRBJ2-7, with TRBD1 matching 8 bases. The CDR3 totals 15 residues. From germline, CDR1 is LNHNV and CDR2 YYDKDF (reference sequence). Germline trimming cut 3 bases from V and 3 bases from J; bases unmatched to any gene: 7.